A single sample gave rise to the 7 T cell receptor beta chains below, sequenced in a study of vaccination and CD4 T cells after COVID-19. Sequenced with the Oncomine TCR Beta short-read assay was DNA taken from cultured CD4+ T cells. Researchers extracted genomic DNA from CD4+ T cells that had been cultured. TCRdb recomputed calls from the PCR reads with MiXCR, one row per CDR3 protein. The repertoire holds several thousand distinct CDR3 sequences, about two fifths seen once, with roughly 28% in the top ten. The antigens for these receptors are not known. Documented treatment: roughly 10-day PBMC culture with coronavirus spike peptide pools or control peptides (ViraFEST assay). Unexposed donor CD4+ T cells predated the COVID-19 pandemic, collected 2011-2018. Specimen: CD4+ T cells from blood, cultured in vitro. These receptors all come from a human donor in good health.

The rearrangement joins TRBV7-6 to TRBJ2-7; D is undetermined. CDR1 and CDR2 from the germline V gene are SGHVS and FNYEAQ. The CDR3 runs 16 residues. The V gene lost 4 bases and the J gene lost 0 bases, with 16 bases spanning the gap. CDR3 protein: CASSSILDPYSYEQYF. The DNA of the CDR3 is TGTGCCAGCAGCTCCATCCTGGACCCCTACTCCTACGAGCAGTACTTC.

This clonotype has more than one count but fewer than ten. The rearrangement uses TRBV11-2 and TRBJ1-3, with 7 bases matching TRBD1. Per the germline V gene, CDR1 is SGHAT and CDR2 is FQNNGV. V dropped 4 bases and J dropped 4; count of bases not matched to a gene: 1. The CDR3 contains 13 residues. CDR3: CASSSDRGNTIYF. CDR3 DNA: TGTGCCAGCAGCTCGGACAGGGGAAACACCATATATTTT.

The V call is TRBV19, the J call TRBJ2-2, with D unclear. CDR3 length: 12 amino acids. Germline V gene lookup returns CDR1 LNHDA and CDR2 SQIVND (reference sequence). Trimming took off 6 bases at V and 4 bases at J, with 6 bases between the two ends. CDR3 DNA: TGTGCCAGTAGGGTCGGCACCGGGGAGCTGTTTTTT. This sequence encodes CASRVGTGELFF. The entire variable domain, with the rest obtained from reference TRBV19 and TRBJ2-2, is as follows: DGGITQSPKYLFRKEGQNVTLSCEQNLNHDAMYWYRQDPGQGLRLIYYSQIVNDFQKGDIAEGYSVSREKKESFPLTVTSAQKNPTAFYLCASRVGTGELFFGEGSRLTVL.

For this clonotype: Relative to the germline gene, one junction end is altered; a read error may explain this. This chain connects TRBV7-9 to TRBJ1-2; a weak D match, TRBD1 (5 bases). Germline CDR1 and CDR2: SEHNR and FQNEAQ (reference sequence). CDR3 length: 14 residues. Here the CDR3 reads CASSNTGGIYGYTF. The CDR3 DNA reads TGCGCCAGCAGTAACACCGGGGGGATTTATGGCTACACCTTC.

This clonotype was recorded a few times. The V and J genes are TRBV6-5 and TRBJ1-5, with D possibly being TRBD1 (6 bases). The CDR3 sequence is 16 residues long. The V end lost 1 base, the J end lost 7 bases, and 17 bases lay between the germline ends. Germline loops: CDR1 MNHEY, CDR2 SVGAGI. This chain's CDR3 is CASSYLGQGTGQPQHF. In DNA, the CDR3 is TGTGCCAGCAGTTACTTGGGGCAGGGGACGGGCCAGCCCCAGCATTTT.

There are a few counts of this clonotype. The V and J genes are TRBV6-1 and TRBJ2-7, with a tentative D call TRBD1 (7 bases). The germline CDR1 and CDR2 sequences are MNHNS and SASEGT. V was pared by 4 bases and J by 7 bases, with 14 bases between. The length of the CDR3 is 13 residues. DNA of the CDR3: TGTGCCAGCAGTGCCCCAGGGGGGTTGGAGCAGTACTTC. It yields the protein CASSAPGGLEQYF.

This clonotype was observed a handful of times. The chain recombines TRBV7-2 with TRBJ1-2, with D perhaps matching TRBD1 (5 bases). With 2 bases removed from V and 2 bases from J, the gap between germline ends came to 12 bases. The CDR3 is 15 amino acids. Germline V gives CDR1 SGHTA, CDR2 FQGNSA. CDR3 region: CASSLLGANNYGYTF. CDR3 sequence (DNA): TGTGCCAGCAGCTTACTAGGGGCGAACAACTATGGCTACACCTTC.